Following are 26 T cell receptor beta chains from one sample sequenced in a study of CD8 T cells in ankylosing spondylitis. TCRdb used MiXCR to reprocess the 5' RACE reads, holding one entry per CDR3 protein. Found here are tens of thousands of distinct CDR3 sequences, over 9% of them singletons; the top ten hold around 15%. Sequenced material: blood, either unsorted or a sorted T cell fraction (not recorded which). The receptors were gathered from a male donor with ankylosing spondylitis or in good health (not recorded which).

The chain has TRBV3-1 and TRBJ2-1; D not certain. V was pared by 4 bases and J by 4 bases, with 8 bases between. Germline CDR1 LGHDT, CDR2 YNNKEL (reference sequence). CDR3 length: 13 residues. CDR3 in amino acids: CASSREIYNEQFF. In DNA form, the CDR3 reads TGTGCCAGCAGCCGCGAGATTTACAATGAGCAGTTCTTC.

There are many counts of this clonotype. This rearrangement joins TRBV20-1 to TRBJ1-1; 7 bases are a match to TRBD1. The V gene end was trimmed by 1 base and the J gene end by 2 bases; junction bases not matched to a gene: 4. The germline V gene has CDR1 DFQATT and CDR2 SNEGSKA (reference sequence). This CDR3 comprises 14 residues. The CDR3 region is CSARGQGSNTEAFF. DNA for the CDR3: TGCAGTGCTAGAGGACAGGGATCCAACACTGAAGCTTTCTTT.

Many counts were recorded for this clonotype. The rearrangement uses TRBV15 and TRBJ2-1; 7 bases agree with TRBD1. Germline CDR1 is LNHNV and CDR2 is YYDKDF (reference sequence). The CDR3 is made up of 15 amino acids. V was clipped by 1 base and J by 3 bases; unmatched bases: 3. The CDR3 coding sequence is TGTGCCACCAGCAGAGGTCAGGGGGTCTACAATGAGCAGTTCTTC. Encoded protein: CATSRGQGVYNEQFF.

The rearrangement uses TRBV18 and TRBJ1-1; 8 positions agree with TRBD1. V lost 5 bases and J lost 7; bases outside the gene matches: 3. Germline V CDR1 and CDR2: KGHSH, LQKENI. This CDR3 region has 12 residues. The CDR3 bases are TGTGCCAGCTCAACTGGACAGGGTGAAGCTTTCTTT. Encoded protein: CASSTGQGEAFF.

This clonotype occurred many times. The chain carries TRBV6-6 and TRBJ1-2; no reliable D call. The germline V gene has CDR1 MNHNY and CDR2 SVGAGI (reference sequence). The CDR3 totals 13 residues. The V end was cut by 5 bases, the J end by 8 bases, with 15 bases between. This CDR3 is CASSSTSPSGYTF. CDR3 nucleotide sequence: TGTGCCAGCAGTAGTACATCGCCAAGCGGCTACACCTTC.

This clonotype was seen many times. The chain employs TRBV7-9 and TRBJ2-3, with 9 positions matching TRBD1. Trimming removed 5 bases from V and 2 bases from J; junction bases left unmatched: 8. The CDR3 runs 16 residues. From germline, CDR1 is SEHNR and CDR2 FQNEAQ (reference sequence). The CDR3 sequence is CASSAGTGFFTDTQYF. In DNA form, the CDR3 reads TGTGCCAGCAGCGCAGGGACAGGGTTTTTCACAGATACGCAGTATTTT.

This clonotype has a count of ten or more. This chain's CDR3 is CASSHRDRGQETQYF. The DNA of the CDR3 is TGTGCCAGCAGTCACCGGGACAGGGGCCAAGAGACCCAGTACTTC. The V call is TRBV12-3 or TRBV12-4, the J call TRBJ2-5, with TRBD1 matching 10 bases. This CDR3 region has 15 residues. The trim removed 5 bases at V and 1 base at J, leaving 4 bases unmatched.

This CDR3 reads CASSQERSGPDTQYF. The CDR3 region has the DNA TGTGCCAGCAGCCAAGAGAGGTCGGGGCCAGATACGCAGTATTTT. The V and J genes are TRBV4-2 and TRBJ2-3, with D perhaps TRBD1 or TRBD2 (5 bases each). Per the germline V gene, CDR1 is LGHNA and CDR2 is YNFKEQ. This CDR3 has 15 residues. The germline V and J ends were trimmed by 0 bases and 4 bases, with 11 bases remaining between them.

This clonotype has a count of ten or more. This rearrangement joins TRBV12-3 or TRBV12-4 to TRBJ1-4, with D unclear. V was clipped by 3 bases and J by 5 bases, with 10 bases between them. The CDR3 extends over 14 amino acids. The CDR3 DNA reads TGTGCCAGCAGTTTTTCGATGTGGAATGAAAAACTGTTTTTT. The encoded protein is CASSFSMWNEKLFF.

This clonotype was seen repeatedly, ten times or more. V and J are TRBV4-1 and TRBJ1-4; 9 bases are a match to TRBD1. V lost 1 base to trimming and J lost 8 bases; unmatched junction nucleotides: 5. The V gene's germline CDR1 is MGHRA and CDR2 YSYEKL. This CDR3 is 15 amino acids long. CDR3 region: CASSQGDRVGEKLFF. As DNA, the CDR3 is TGCGCCAGCAGCCAAGGGGACAGGGTAGGGGAAAAACTGTTTTTT.

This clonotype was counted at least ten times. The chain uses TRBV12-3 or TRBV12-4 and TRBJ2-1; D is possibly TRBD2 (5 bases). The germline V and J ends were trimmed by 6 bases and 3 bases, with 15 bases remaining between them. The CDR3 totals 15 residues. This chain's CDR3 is CASRKAGGDYNEQFF. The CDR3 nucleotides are TGTGCCAGCAGAAAGGCGGGCGGAGACTACAATGAGCAGTTCTTC.

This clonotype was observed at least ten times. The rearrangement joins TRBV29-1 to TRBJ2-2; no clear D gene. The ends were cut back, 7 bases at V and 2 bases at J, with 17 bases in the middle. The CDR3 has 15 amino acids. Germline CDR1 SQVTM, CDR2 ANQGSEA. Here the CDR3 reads CSAPRDGYNTGELFF. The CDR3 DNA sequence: TGCAGCGCACCGAGAGATGGCTACAACACCGGGGAGCTGTTTTTT.

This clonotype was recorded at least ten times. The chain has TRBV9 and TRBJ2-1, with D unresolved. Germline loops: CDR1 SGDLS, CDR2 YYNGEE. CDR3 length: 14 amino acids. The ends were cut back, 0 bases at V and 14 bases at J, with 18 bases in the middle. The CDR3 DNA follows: TGTGCCAGCAGCGTAGATTCCGGTATCACAAACAAGTTCTTC. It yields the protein CASSVDSGITNKFF.

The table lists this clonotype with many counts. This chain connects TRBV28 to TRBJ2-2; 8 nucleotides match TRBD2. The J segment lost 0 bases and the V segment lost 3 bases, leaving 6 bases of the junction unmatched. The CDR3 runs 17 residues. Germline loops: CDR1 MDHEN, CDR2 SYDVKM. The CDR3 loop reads CASSFSSGSTNTGELFF. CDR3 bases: TGTGCCAGCAGTTTTTCGAGCGGGAGTACGAACACCGGGGAGCTGTTTTTT.

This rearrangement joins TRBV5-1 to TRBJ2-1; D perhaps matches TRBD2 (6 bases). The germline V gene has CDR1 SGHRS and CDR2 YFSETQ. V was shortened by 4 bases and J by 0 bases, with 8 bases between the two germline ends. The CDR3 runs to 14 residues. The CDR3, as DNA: TGCGCCAGCAGCGGGGACTCCTCCTACAATGAGCAGTTCTTC. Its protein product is CASSGDSSYNEQFF.

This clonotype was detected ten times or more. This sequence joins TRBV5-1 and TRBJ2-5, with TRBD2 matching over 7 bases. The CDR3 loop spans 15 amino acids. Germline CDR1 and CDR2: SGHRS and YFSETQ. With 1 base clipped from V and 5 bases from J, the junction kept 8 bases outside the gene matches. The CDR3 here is CASSLLAGASETQYF. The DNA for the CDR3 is TGCGCCAGCAGCTTGCTCGCGGGAGCCTCGGAGACCCAGTACTTC.

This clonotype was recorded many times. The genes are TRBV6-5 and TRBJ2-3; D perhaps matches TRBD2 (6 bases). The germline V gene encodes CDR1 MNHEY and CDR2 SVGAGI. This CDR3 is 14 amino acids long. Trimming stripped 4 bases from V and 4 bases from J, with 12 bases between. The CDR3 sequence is CASSLRGNADTQYF. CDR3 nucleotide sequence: TGTGCCAGCAGTTTGCGGGGCAACGCAGATACGCAGTATTTT.

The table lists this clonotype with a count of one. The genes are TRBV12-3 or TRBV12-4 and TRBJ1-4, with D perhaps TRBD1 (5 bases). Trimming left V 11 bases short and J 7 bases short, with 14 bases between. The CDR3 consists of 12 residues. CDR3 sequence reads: CAVRGASEKLFF. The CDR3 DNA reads TGTGCCGTACGAGGGGCGAGTGAAAAACTGTTTTTT.

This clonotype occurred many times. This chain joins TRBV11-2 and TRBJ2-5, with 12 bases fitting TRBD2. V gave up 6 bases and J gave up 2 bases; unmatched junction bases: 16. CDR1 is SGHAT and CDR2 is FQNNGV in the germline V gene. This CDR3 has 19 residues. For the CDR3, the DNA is TGTGCCAGCAGAAAATCACTAGCGGGAGGTTCCGCCGGACAAGAGACCCAGTACTTC. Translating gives CASRKSLAGGSAGQETQYF. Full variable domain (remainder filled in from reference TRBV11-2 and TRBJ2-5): EAGVAQSPRYKIIEKRQSVAFWCNPISGHATLYWYQQILGQGPKLLIQFQNNGVVDDSQLPKDRFSAERLKGVDSTLKIQPAKLEDSAVYLCASRKSLAGGSAGQETQYFGPGTRLLVL.

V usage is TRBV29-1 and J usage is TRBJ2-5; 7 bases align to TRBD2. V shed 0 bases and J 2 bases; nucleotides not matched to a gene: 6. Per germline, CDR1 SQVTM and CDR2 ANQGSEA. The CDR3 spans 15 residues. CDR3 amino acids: CSVEDSAGVQETQYF. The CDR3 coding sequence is TGCAGCGTTGAAGATTCCGCGGGGGTGCAAGAGACCCAGTACTTC.

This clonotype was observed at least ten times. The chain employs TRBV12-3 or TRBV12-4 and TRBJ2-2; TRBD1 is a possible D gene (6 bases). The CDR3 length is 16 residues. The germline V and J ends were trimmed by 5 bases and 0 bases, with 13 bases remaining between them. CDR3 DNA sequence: TGTGCCAGCAGTAACACAGGGTTAGCGAACACCGGGGAGCTGTTTTTT. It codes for CASSNTGLANTGELFF.

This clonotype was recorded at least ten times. The CDR3 nucleotides read TGCAGCGTTGAAGATGTCGGCAGGGGTTCCTACAATGAGCAGTTCTTC. Translated: CSVEDVGRGSYNEQFF. J is TRBJ2-1 and V is TRBV29-1, with D possibly being TRBD1 (6 bases). Trimming removed 0 bases from V and 1 base from J, with 13 bases in between. The CDR3 sequence is 16 residues long. Germline assignment: CDR1 SQVTM and CDR2 ANQGSEA.

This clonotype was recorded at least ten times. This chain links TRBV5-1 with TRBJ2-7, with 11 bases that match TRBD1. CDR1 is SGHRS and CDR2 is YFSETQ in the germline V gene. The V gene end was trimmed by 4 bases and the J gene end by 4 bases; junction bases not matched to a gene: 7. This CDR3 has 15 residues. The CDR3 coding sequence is TGCGCCAGCAGCGGGGATGGACAGGGGGCTTACGAGCAGTACTTC. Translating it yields CASSGDGQGAYEQYF.

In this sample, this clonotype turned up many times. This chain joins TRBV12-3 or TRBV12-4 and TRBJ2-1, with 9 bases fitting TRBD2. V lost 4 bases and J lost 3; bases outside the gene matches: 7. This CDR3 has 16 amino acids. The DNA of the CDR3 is TGTGCCAGCAGTTCTTCCCTAGCGGGGATCTACAATGAGCAGTTCTTC. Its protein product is CASSSSLAGIYNEQFF.

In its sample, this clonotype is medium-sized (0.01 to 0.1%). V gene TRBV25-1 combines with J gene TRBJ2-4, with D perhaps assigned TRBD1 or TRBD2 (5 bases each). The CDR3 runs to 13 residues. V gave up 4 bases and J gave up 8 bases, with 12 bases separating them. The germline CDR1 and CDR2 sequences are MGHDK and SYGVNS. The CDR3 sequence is CASSVGGTDIQYF. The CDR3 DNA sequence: TGTGCCAGCAGTGTTGGGGGTACCGACATTCAGTACTTC.

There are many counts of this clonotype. The CDR3 bases are TGTGCCAGCAGCTCCAGCGGGATCGTTCACAATGAGCAGTTCTTC. Amino acids: CASSSSGIVHNEQFF. The chain uses TRBV7-9 and TRBJ2-1; 7 bases match TRBD2. Germline V lookup: CDR1 SEHNR, CDR2 FQNEAQ (reference sequence). V lost 4 bases, J lost 5 bases, and 8 bases stayed unmatched. The CDR3 contains 15 residues.